What follows describes a single T cell receptor (beta chain). This sample was taken from a study of blood T cell repertoires in COVID-19. In the original workflow: Nucleated cell number was recorded as an estimate derived from reference gene primer amplification. Libraries were prepared by immunoSEQ multiplex PCR; TCRdb keeps only in-frame clonotypes and omits some of them. The V and J calls and clone size are taken from that table; D and trimming were inferred from the DNA. The sample has about 200,000 clones; approximately 82% are singletons. CDR1 SNHLY and CDR2 FYNNEI come from the germline V gene. There are 13 residues in the CDR3. Trimming took off 8 bases at V and 2 bases at J, with 13 bases between the two ends.

Sequencing input: peripheral blood. This TCR derives from a human donor with acute or convalescent COVID-19. The donor label of this sample is uncertain. The chain recombines TRBV2 with TRBJ2-7; D is perhaps TRBD1 (5 bases). CDR3 in amino acids: CASQPTATYEQYF. CDR3 DNA: TGTGCCAGCCAACCGACAGCCACCTACGAGCAGTACTTC.